The next 12 T cell receptor beta chains were all read from a single sample in a study of long-term antiretroviral therapy in people with HIV. immunoSEQ v3.0 was run at survey level. The assay was immunoSEQ multiplex PCR, and TCRdb's table has in-frame clones only and misses some. In the table there are 30,000 to 40,000 clones, around 85% of which are singletons. The sequences come from unsorted PBMCs, collected 1.5 years after starting antiretroviral therapy. These receptors all come from a man younger than 35 with HIV.

This chain connects TRBV18 to TRBJ2-1, with D perhaps given as TRBD1 or TRBD2 (5 bases each). Trimming took 5 bases from V and 0 from J, leaving 17 bases between them. The CDR3 runs 17 residues. The V gene's germline CDR1 is KGHSH and CDR2 LQKENI. The CDR3 region has the DNA TGTGCCAGCTCAGGGGACCCCCAAGGAAGCTCCTACAATGAGCAGTTCTTC. Its translation: CASSGDPQGSSYNEQFF.

The CDR3, as DNA: TGCGCCAGCACCTTTGACGGTAGCTCCTACAATGAGCAGTTCTTC. Protein sequence: CASTFDGSSYNEQFF. J is TRBJ2-1 and V is TRBV5-1; D is undetermined. This CDR3 comprises 15 residues. In germline, CDR1 is SGHRS, CDR2 YFSETQ. V was pared by 6 bases and J by 0 bases, with 13 bases between.

V gene TRBV11-2 combines with J gene TRBJ1-2; 7 bases line up with TRBD1. Germline loops: CDR1 SGHAT, CDR2 FQNNGV. V lost 5 bases to trimming and J lost 8 bases; unmatched junction nucleotides: 14. CDR3 length: 15 amino acids. The chain's CDR3 is CASSPRGTGTGGYTF. DNA for the CDR3: TGTGCCAGCAGCCCCAGGGGGACCGGGACTGGGGGCTACACCTTC.

This chain links TRBV18 with TRBJ2-3, with 11 bases matching TRBD2. The CDR3 has 16 residues. Unmatched junction bases numbered 2, after V lost 1 base and J lost 2 bases. Germline V lookup: CDR1 KGHSH, CDR2 LQKENI. CDR3 in amino acids: CASSPRLAGPTDTQYF. The CDR3 DNA follows: TGTGCCAGCTCACCACGACTAGCGGGGCCCACAGATACGCAGTATTTT.

The chain employs TRBV18 and TRBJ2-7; TRBD1 matches at 7 bases. V was clipped by 2 bases and J by 7 bases; unmatched bases: 8. Germline CDR1 KGHSH, CDR2 LQKENI. The length of the CDR3 is 14 residues. Written as DNA, the CDR3 is TGTGCCAGCTCACCAGAGGGACAGACCCGGGAGCAGTACTTC. It translates to CASSPEGQTREQYF.

The chain uses TRBV6-6 and TRBJ1-1; a weak D match, TRBD1 (5 bases). This CDR3 is 12 amino acids long. Trimming stripped 2 bases from V and 9 bases from J, with 10 bases between. Germline assignment: CDR1 MNHNY and CDR2 SVGAGI (reference sequence). CDR3 protein: CASSYQRGQAFF. The CDR3 DNA is TGTGCCAGCAGTTACCAGCGGGGACAAGCTTTCTTT.

The chain recombines TRBV28 with TRBJ2-3; D not certain. This CDR3 is 11 amino acids long. Germline V gene sequence: CDR1 MDHEN, CDR2 SYDVKM. Between the trimmed V and J ends, which lost 2 bases and 9 bases, there was a span of 6 bases. The CDR3 coding sequence is TGTGCCAGCAGTTTAACTACGACGCAGTATTTT. Protein product: CASSLTTTQYF.

The chain uses TRBV2 and TRBJ2-7, with 8 bases fitting TRBD2. The J segment lost 4 bases and the V segment lost 4 bases, leaving 12 bases of the junction unmatched. This CDR3 is built from 16 residues. Germline values: CDR1 SNHLY, CDR2 FYNNEI. The CDR3 bases are TGTGCCAGCAGTGTTGGTTCCGGGAGGGCCGGGTACGAGCAGTACTTC. Its protein product is CASSVGSGRAGYEQYF.

The V and J genes are TRBV14 and TRBJ2-6; tentatively, D is TRBD2 (5 bases). This CDR3 has 17 amino acids. The germline V and J ends were trimmed by 0 bases and 6 bases, with 15 bases remaining between them. CDR1 is SGHDN, CDR2 FVKESK, per germline. Written as DNA, the CDR3 is TGTGCCAGCAGCCAAGATCCCCGAGAGGGTACGGCCAACGTCCTGACTTTC. As protein: CASSQDPREGTANVLTF.

The rearrangement uses TRBV7-9 and TRBJ1-1; a possible D gene is TRBD1 (5 bases). The CDR3 sequence is 15 residues long. Trimming removed 4 bases at V and 0 bases at J, with 12 bases between. Germline CDR1 SEHNR, CDR2 FQNEAQ (reference sequence). The CDR3: CASSSPGGMNTEAFF. The CDR3 DNA reads as TGTGCCAGCAGCTCCCCCGGGGGGATGAACACTGAAGCTTTCTTT.

The chain carries TRBV5-5 and TRBJ1-3; 7 bases fit TRBD1. This CDR3 has 18 amino acids. Germline CDR1 SGHKS, CDR2 YYEKEE (reference sequence). Trimming cost V 1 base and J 0 bases; bases outside gene matches: 10. The CDR3 protein is CASSLQAGGFVSGNTIYF. CDR3 DNA sequence: TGTGCCAGCAGCTTGCAGGCAGGGGGTTTTGTCTCTGGAAACACCATATATTTT.

This clone has more than one count but fewer than ten. The rearrangement uses TRBV15 and TRBJ1-2; 9 bases match TRBD1. V lost 6 bases to trimming and J lost 4 bases; unmatched junction nucleotides: 3. Germline V gene lookup returns CDR1 LNHNV and CDR2 YYDKDF (reference sequence). The CDR3 is 13 residues long. As DNA, the CDR3 is TGTGCCACCAGAGAGGACAGGGGCTATGGCTACACCTTC. This sequence encodes CATREDRGYGYTF.